This T cell receptor beta chain was sequenced for a study of PD-1 blockade in classical Hodgkin lymphoma. The study's findings and limits: At baseline, newly diagnosed patients reportedly showed less TCR diversity than healthy donors. Partial responders and progressors had significantly lower baseline TCR diversity. CD4+ TCR diversity, unlike CD8+, climbed significantly by C4D1.

This CDR3 contains 15 residues. V was clipped by 8 bases and J by 0 bases, with 17 bases between them. CDR1 and CDR2 from the germline V gene are MDHEN and SYDVKM. This clone was detected only once. Antigen: not known. Every patient experienced relapse after autologous stem cell transplantation, and brentuximab vedotin exposure varied. The assay was immunoSEQ multiplex PCR, and TCRdb's table has in-frame clones only and misses some. The sample yields about 97,000 clones, 65% to 85% seen once. The sequencing here drew on peripheral blood mononuclear cells (PBMCs), taken at baseline. The sequence was obtained from a human donor with classical Hodgkin lymphoma. The V and J genes are TRBV28 and TRBJ2-7; D could derive from TRBD1 or TRBD2 (5 bases each). The CDR3 loop reads CASQHRGPPSYEQYF. CDR3 sequence (DNA): TGTGCCAGCCAACATCGGGGACCTCCCTCCTACGAGCAGTACTTC.